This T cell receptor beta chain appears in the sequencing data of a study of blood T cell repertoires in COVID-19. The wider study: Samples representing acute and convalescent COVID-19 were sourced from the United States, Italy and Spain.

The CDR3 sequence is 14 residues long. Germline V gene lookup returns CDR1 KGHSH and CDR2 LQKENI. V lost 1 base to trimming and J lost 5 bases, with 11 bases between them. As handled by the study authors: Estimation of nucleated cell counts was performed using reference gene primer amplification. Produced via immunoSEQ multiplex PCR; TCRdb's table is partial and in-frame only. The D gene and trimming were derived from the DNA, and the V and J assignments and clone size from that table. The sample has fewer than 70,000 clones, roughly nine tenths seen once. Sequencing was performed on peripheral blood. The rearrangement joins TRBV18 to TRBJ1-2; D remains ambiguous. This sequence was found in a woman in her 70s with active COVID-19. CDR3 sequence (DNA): TGTGCCAGCTCACCACGGGCACGGGGATATGGCTACACCTTC. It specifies CASSPRARGYGYTF.